These T cell receptor beta chains were read from a single sample in a study of CXCR3-negative and CXCR3-positive naive CD8 T cells. TCRdb reprocessed the 5' RACE reads, with one entry per CDR3 protein and no DNA. Here the sample table reports 100,000 to 150,000 distinct CDR3 sequences. The sequenced material came from naive CXCR3- CD8+ T cells from blood. Receptors originate from a human donor in good health. Some clones in this sample may be carry-over from other donors' samples. The CDR3 runs from the conserved cysteine through the conserved F or W. Each record gives: V gene, J gene, CDR3 protein.

TRBV6-4	TRBJ1-2	CASSDGQHYGYTF
TRBV9	TRBJ1-2	CASSVVGSYGYNF
TRBV5-6	TRBJ2-2	CASSFGQNTGELFF
TRBV4-1	TRBJ1-1	CASSQDVIELNTEAFF
TRBV2	TRBJ2-7	CASSDPDRGYEQYF
TRBV6-2/TRBV6-3	TRBJ2-5	CASREQGLETQYF
TRBV21-1	TRBJ2-5	CASSSLPAPETQYF
TRBV28	TRBJ2-1	CASSSTPNEQFF
TRBV7-2	TRBJ2-6	CASSLILRLSGANVLTF
TRBV9	TRBJ2-1	CASSVGGVNEQFF
TRBV7-9	TRBJ2-1	CASSWGGHEQFF
TRBV7-9	TRBJ1-6	CASSPTGTSPLHF
TRBV20-1	TRBJ1-1	CSARGSSETEAFF
TRBV7-2	TRBJ2-7	CASSWPGQIYEQYF
TRBV7-9	TRBJ2-2	CASSPGAGTGELFF
TRBV4-1	TRBJ1-2	CASSQDEGPYGYTF
TRBV28	TRBJ1-5	CASMEGVIQPQHF
TRBV15	TRBJ2-1	CATSGLIAGSYNEQFF
TRBV5-1	TRBJ2-5	CASSLWPEETQYF
TRBV28	TRBJ2-3	CASSLYLRGGDTQYF
TRBV5-1	TRBJ1-2	CASSLAAVYGYTF
TRBV12-3/TRBV12-4	TRBJ2-5	CASSGSGTSGPQETQYF
TRBV27	TRBJ2-7	CASSFVGNVGEQYF
TRBV6-2/TRBV6-3	TRBJ2-7	CASSYHRGRYEQYF
TRBV12-3/TRBV12-4	TRBJ2-5	CASSFFSGGETQYF
TRBV7-2	TRBJ2-1	CASSYHTDLQGFEQFF
TRBV28	TRBJ2-1	CASSLRGYEQFF
TRBV12-3/TRBV12-4	TRBJ2-5	CASRPDLGHLMGETQYF
TRBV7-6	TRBJ2-7	CASSPGTSVSTLEYEQYF
TRBV6-5	TRBJ2-5	CASSSGLAGVWQETQYF
TRBV12-3/TRBV12-4	TRBJ2-2	CASSLGPPGGELFF
TRBV6-5	TRBJ2-7	CASGKTGQGVNEQYF
TRBV28	TRBJ1-2	CASSLSPLGFNYGYTF
TRBV2	TRBJ1-4	CASSSPQAYRGANEKLFF
TRBV3-1	TRBJ2-5	CASSQGGSGGAGETQYF
TRBV15	TRBJ2-1	CATSASGRAGEQFF
TRBV3-1	TRBJ1-4	CASSQGPAGANEKLFF
TRBV28	TRBJ1-5	CASSLLGQDGQPQHF
TRBV14	TRBJ2-1	CASSQDLMRPNRNSYNEQFF
TRBV7-2	TRBJ2-3	CASSPRGGLAGELYTQYF
TRBV29-1	TRBJ2-1	CSSITGDNEQFF
TRBV19	TRBJ2-3	CASSTSPYTDTQYF
TRBV2	TRBJ1-2	CASRARPIYGYTF
TRBV20-1	TRBJ2-7	CSARGRDRGYEQYF
TRBV9	TRBJ2-5	CASSEDAVQETQYF
TRBV29-1	TRBJ2-2	CSVEDITGGPSGELFF
TRBV7-9	TRBJ1-2	CASSSVRGVYGYTF
TRBV6-5	TRBJ2-7	CASRHRGEKYEQYF
TRBV19	TRBJ2-1	CASSKIPDKYNEQFF
TRBV28	TRBJ1-3	CASSLTPDRGLGNTIYF
TRBV29-1	TRBJ2-2	CSGTAWNTGELFF